The 15 T cell receptor beta chains below come from one sample, sequenced in a study of prognosis after radiotherapy for stage I lung cancer (dated by TCRdb to the early 2020s). The sequencing machine was an Illumina HiSeq 3000. Two rounds of multiplex PCR on genomic DNA were used to amplify the TCR beta CDR3 region. The first PCR round used primers specific to each TRBV and TRBJ gene, and the primer sequences were filed in Chinese patent CN105087789A. In-frame beta chains were kept once TCRdb had trimmed the public reads at Q25 with fastp and called clones with MiXCR. CDR3 protein duplicates are merged, each entry listing the most common genes and DNA. The sample contains roughly 30,000 distinct CDR3 sequences, under 35% of them found a single time. The ten largest clones represent roughly 15% of the sample. Sequenced here: PBMCs, sampled before or after stereotactic body radiation therapy (not recorded which). These receptors originate from a donor of 50 years or more with non-small cell lung cancer.

With regard to this clonotype: Being one base from a much bigger clone, this may be a read error. This chain uses TRBV3-1 with TRBJ2-5, with 7 bases identical to TRBD1. The germline V gene encodes CDR1 LGHDT and CDR2 YNNKEL (reference sequence). Losses at the gene ends were 1 base for V and 5 bases for J; bases not matched to a gene: 13. The CDR3 is 17 residues long. In DNA form, the CDR3 reads TGTGCCAGCAGCCAAGGCCATGGACAGGTGGGGCTGGAGACCCAGTACTTC. This codes for CASSQGHGQVGLETQYF.

This chain connects TRBV6-1 to TRBJ2-1; no firm D call. The ends were cut back, 6 bases at V and 6 bases at J, with 15 bases in the middle. This CDR3 is built from 14 residues. Germline-derived CDR1 and CDR2 are MNHNS and SASEGT. CDR3 coding DNA: TGTGCCAGCAGCAGGTCATCCCTGGGCAATGAGCAGTTCTTC. Translation: CASSRSSLGNEQFF.

As regards this clonotype: This may be a read error: a much more frequent sequence differs by one nucleotide. V usage is TRBV19 and J usage is TRBJ1-5; a possible D gene is TRBD1 (5 bases). Trimming took 6 bases from V and 7 from J, leaving 13 bases between them. Germline CDR1 LNHDA, CDR2 SQIVND (reference sequence). CDR3 length: 13 residues. CDR3 nucleotide sequence: TGTGCCAGTAGGGACATCGAGGTGCAGCCCCAGCATTTT. Translated: CASRDIEVQPQHF.

In this sample, this clonotype turned up many times. The chain joins TRBV10-3 to TRBJ1-2; 8 nucleotides agree with TRBD1. The germline CDR1 and CDR2 sequences are ENHRY and SYGVKD. Losses at the gene ends were 4 bases for V and 4 bases for J; bases not matched to a gene: 8. The CDR3 loop spans 15 amino acids. Here the CDR3 DNA reads TGTGCCATCAGTGTTACAGGACAGGGAAGCTATGGCTACACCTTC. Translating it yields CAISVTGQGSYGYTF.

This clonotype has a count of ten or more. The chain combines TRBV3-1 with TRBJ2-7; D uncertain. The CDR3 spans 14 residues. Trimming pared 4 bases from V and 3 bases from J, leaving 13 bases between. The germline CDR1 and CDR2 sequences are LGHDT and YNNKEL (reference sequence). The CDR3 region is CASSPQRTGYEQYF. The CDR3 region has the DNA TGTGCCAGCAGCCCCCAACGGACGGGCTACGAGCAGTACTTC.

The sample holds many counts of this clonotype. The gene calls are TRBV28 and TRBJ1-2; maybe TRBD1 (5 bases). In germline, CDR1 is MDHEN, CDR2 SYDVKM. V dropped 7 bases and J dropped 2 bases, with 8 bases sitting between them. The CDR3 spans 12 residues. CDR3 amino acids: CASIGGNYGYTF. CDR3 coding DNA: TGTGCCAGCATTGGGGGGAACTATGGCTACACCTTC.

This clonotype occurred many times. V gene TRBV15 combines with J gene TRBJ2-5, with TRBD2 as a possible D gene (5 bases). Looked up from germline, CDR1 is LNHNV and CDR2 is YYDKDF (reference sequence). The CDR3 consists of 16 residues. Trimming removed 0 bases from V and 2 bases from J, with 13 bases in between. CDR3 bases: TGTGCCACCAGCAGAGAGAGGGAACGCAGTCAAGAGACCCAGTACTTC. As protein: CATSRERERSQETQYF.

This clonotype was seen repeatedly, ten times or more. The gene calls are TRBV7-3 and TRBJ2-7; D remains ambiguous. Germline lookup yields CDR1 SGHTA and CDR2 FQGTGA. V lost 1 base and J lost 3, with 13 bases in between. The CDR3 extends over 15 amino acids. CDR3 sequence: CASSLNDGWGYEQYF. In DNA, the CDR3 is TGTGCCAGCAGCTTAAATGATGGGTGGGGCTACGAGCAGTACTTC.

This clonotype was counted many times. The CDR3 loop is CATSDSRGAHRQTQYF. DNA of the CDR3: TGTGCCACCAGTGATTCTAGGGGGGCCCACCGGCAGACCCAGTACTTC. This chain links TRBV24-1 with TRBJ2-5; tentatively, D is TRBD1 or TRBD2 (6 bases each). Trimming removed 2 bases from V and 6 bases from J, with 18 bases in between. Per germline, CDR1 KGHDR and CDR2 SFDVKD. The CDR3 is 16 residues long.

This clonotype has a count of ten or more. The CDR3 sequence: CASSLGGLSSGANVLTF. The CDR3 DNA reads TGCGCCAGCAGCTTGGGCGGCCTGAGCTCTGGGGCCAACGTCCTGACTTTC. This rearrangement joins TRBV5-1 to TRBJ2-6; D unclear. Between the trimmed V and J ends, which lost 0 bases and 0 bases, there was a span of 10 bases. The CDR3 runs 17 residues. Germline V gives CDR1 SGHRS, CDR2 YFSETQ.

This clonotype occurred many times. The chain couples TRBV18 to TRBJ2-2; no firm D call. Germline V CDR1 and CDR2: KGHSH, LQKENI. V lost 6 bases, J lost 0 bases, and 20 bases lay in between. CDR3 length: 18 residues. CDR3: CASSSPGSRTANTGELFF. As DNA, the CDR3 is TGTGCCAGCTCCTCCCCCGGATCCCGGACGGCGAACACCGGGGAGCTGTTTTTT.

This clonotype was seen many times. V is TRBV9 and J is TRBJ2-2; D is uncertain. Trimming cost V 0 bases and J 0 bases, with 12 bases left between them. CDR1 and CDR2 from the germline V gene are SGDLS and YYNGEE. CDR3 size: 17 residues. DNA of the CDR3: TGTGCCAGCAGCGTAGGAGGCGGAGCAACGAACACCGGGGAGCTGTTTTTT. Its translation: CASSVGGGATNTGELFF.

Ten or more counts support this clonotype. This chain links TRBV25-1 with TRBJ2-3; 8 nucleotides agree with TRBD2. Germline assignment: CDR1 MGHDK and CDR2 SYGVNS. This CDR3 has 16 amino acids. After removal of 4 bases from V and 2 bases from J, the junction contained 8 bases not matched to a gene. CDR3 residues: CASSVGTRAHTDTQYF. The DNA of the CDR3 is TGTGCCAGCAGTGTAGGGACTAGGGCTCACACAGATACGCAGTATTTT.

In this sample, this clonotype turned up many times. The chain has TRBV11-2 and TRBJ2-3; no definite D call. Germline CDR1 is SGHAT and CDR2 is FQNNGV. This CDR3 has 15 residues. V lost 5 bases and J 1 base, leaving 13 bases between the germline ends. In nucleotides, the CDR3 is TGTGCCAGCAGCCCCCGGACCGCAGGCACAGATACGCAGTATTTT. Translation gives CASSPRTAGTDTQYF.

The V and J genes are TRBV2 and TRBJ2-7; 8 nucleotides match TRBD2. The CDR3 spans 14 residues. With 4 bases clipped from V and 3 bases from J, the junction kept 5 bases outside the gene matches. Germline assignment: CDR1 SNHLY and CDR2 FYNNEI. CDR3 in DNA: TGTGCCAGCAGTGGGGGTAGCGGGAACTACGAGCAGTACTTC. It specifies CASSGGSGNYEQYF.